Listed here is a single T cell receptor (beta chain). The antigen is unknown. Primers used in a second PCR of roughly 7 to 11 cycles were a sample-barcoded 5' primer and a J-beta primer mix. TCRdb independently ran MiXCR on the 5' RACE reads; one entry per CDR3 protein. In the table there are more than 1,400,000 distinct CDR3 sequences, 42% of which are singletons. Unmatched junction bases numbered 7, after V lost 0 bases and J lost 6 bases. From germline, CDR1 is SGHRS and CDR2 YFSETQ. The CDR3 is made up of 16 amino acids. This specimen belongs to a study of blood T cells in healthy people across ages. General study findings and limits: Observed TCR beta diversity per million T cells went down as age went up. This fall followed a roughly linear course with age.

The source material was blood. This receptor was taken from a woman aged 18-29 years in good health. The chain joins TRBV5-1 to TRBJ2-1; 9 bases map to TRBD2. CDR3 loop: CASSLGPLAGINEQFF. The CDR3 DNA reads TGCGCCAGCAGCTTGGGTCCGCTAGCGGGGATCAATGAGCAGTTCTTC.